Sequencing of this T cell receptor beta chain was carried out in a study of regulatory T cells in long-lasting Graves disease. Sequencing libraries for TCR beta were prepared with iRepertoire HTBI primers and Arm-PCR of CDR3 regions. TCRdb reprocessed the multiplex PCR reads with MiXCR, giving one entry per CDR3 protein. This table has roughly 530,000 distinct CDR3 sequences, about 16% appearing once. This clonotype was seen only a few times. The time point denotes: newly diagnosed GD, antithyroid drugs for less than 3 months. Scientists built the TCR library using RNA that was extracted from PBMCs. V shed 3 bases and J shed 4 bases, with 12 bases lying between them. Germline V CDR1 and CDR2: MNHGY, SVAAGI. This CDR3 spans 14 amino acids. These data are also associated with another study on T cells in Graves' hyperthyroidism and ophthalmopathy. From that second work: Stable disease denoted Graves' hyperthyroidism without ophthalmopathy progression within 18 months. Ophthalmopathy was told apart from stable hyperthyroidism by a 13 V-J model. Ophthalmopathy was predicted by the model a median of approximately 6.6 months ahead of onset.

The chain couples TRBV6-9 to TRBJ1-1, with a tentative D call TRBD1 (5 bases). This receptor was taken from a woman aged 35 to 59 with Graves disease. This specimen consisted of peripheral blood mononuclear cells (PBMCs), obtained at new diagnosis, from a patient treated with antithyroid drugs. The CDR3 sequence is CASSYTSGTTEAFF. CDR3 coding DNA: TGTGCCAGCAGTTACACCTCAGGGACCACTGAAGCTTTCTTT.